This TCR beta chain was sequenced for a study of OX40 agonist ivuxolimab in advanced cancers. Study-wide context: It was ivuxolimab, an agonistic anti-OX40 (CD134) antibody, that patients were treated with. General study findings and limits: Among the lowest peripheral clonal expansion occurred in 0.1-3.0 mg/kg partial responders.

Concerning this clone: Antigen unknown.

TCRdb keeps only in-frame clones here, not all; method: immunoSEQ multiplex PCR. The table lists roughly 46,000 clones, 65% to 85% of them singletons. This sequence originates from an adult with an advanced solid tumor such as melanoma, head and neck, liver or kidney cancer. Specimen: CD4+ or CD8+ T cells sorted from blood, collected in a trial of the OX40 agonist ivuxolimab.

CDR3 protein: CASSLGGRLNTEAFF. CDR3 coding DNA: TGTGCCAGCAGCTTAGGCGGGAGATTGAACACTGAAGCTTTCTTT. The V gene is TRBV7-9, the J gene TRBJ1-1; D call uncertain. Trimming cost V 1 base and J 0 bases, with 9 bases left between them. Germline V gives CDR1 SEHNR, CDR2 FQNEAQ (reference sequence). This CDR3 is 15 amino acids long.